This T cell receptor (beta chain) comes out of a study of T cell responses to AZD1222 COVID-19 vaccine. Study results and limitations: Within unmutated variant regions lay the reported targets of nearly half of spike-specific TCRs. Repertoire sampling was restricted to post-peak T cell response timepoints. The donor cohort was predominantly white British with a female majority, and clonal diversity may have been underestimated.

Turning to this clone: What it recognizes is unknown.

Second doses that came at about 4 or about 12 weeks were put together. TCRdb's table, derived via immunoSEQ multiplex PCR, lists solely in-frame clones and lacks some. The repertoire holds fewer than 120,000 clones, with roughly 89% as singletons. The CDR3 totals 14 residues. Trimming pared 3 bases from V and 7 bases from J, leaving 15 bases between. Germline CDR1 is LNHDA and CDR2 is SQIVND (reference sequence). The source of this sequence is an adult who received the AZD1222 COVID-19 vaccine. Sample: peripheral blood, taken 28 days after the second AZD1222 dose. The chain employs TRBV19 and TRBJ1-1; perhaps TRBD1 as D (5 bases). The CDR3 region has the DNA TGTGCCAGTAGTATCCCGACAGTCGACGGTGAAGCTTTCTTT. Its translation: CASSIPTVDGEAFF.